The subject of this entry is one TCR beta chain. As to time point: baseline, week 1 (first vaccination visit). The treatment: pre-vaccination baseline after standard-of-care therapy. The source of the sample is a study of a mutant IDH1 vaccine in newly diagnosed glioma. Profiling relied on immunoSEQ multiplex PCR, and the TCRdb table lists in-frame clones only, not all of them. The sample consists of around 99,000 clones, roughly 75% of them appearing once. Trimming stripped 10 bases from V and 2 bases from J, with 13 bases between. Germline assignment: CDR1 ENHRY and CDR2 SYGVKD. The CDR3 is made up of 13 amino acids.

This sample comprised PBMCs, obtained from a glioma patient treated with radiotherapy, temozolomide or both. The V and J genes are TRBV10-3 and TRBJ2-3; D gene uncertain. This TCR came from a man aged 35-49 years with glioma. CDR3: CATRTDFTDTQYF. The CDR3 DNA reads as TGTGCCACCCGGACGGATTTCACAGATACGCAGTATTTT.